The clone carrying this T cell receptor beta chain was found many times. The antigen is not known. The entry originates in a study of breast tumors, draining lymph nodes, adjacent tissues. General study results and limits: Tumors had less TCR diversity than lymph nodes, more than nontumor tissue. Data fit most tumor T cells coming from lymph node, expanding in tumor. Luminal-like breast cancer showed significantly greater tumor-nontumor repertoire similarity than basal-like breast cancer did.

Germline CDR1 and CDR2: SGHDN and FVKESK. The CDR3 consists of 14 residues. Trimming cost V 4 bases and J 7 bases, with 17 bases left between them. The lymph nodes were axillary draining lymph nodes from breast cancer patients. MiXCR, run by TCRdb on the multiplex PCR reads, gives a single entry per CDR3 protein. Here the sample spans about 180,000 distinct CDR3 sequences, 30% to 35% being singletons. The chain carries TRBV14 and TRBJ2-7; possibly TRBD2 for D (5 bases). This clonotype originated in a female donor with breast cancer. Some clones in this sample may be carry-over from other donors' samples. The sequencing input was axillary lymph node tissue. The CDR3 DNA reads TGTGCCAGCAGCCCTGGACTGACACTTTGGGAGCAGTACTTC. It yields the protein CASSPGLTLWEQYF.